The 30 T cell receptor beta chains below all came from one sample that was sequenced in a study of OX40 agonist ivuxolimab in advanced cancers. Assay: immunoSEQ multiplex PCR; the TCRdb copy retains only in-frame clones and omits some. The sample includes about 74,000 clones, just over 90% of them seen just once. The sequenced sample was CD4+ or CD8+ T cells sorted from blood, obtained in a trial of the OX40 agonist ivuxolimab. These receptors came from an adult with an advanced solid tumor such as melanoma, head and neck, liver or kidney cancer.

The chain employs TRBV7-9 and TRBJ1-4, with no clear D. V lost 4 bases and J 0 bases, leaving 15 bases between the germline ends. The CDR3 consists of 17 residues. The germline gives CDR1 SEHNR, CDR2 FQNEAQ (reference sequence). CDR3 amino acids: CASSYNSDGPTNEKLFF. In DNA form, the CDR3 reads TGTGCCAGCAGCTATAACTCGGACGGTCCAACTAATGAAAAACTGTTTTTT.

By share, this clone counts as medium-sized (0.01 to 0.1%). V usage is TRBV4-2 and J usage is TRBJ1-2; tentative D call: TRBD1 (6 bases). The ends were cut back, 4 bases at V and 3 bases at J, with 15 bases in the middle. The CDR3 loop spans 15 amino acids. CDR1 LGHNA and CDR2 YNFKEQ come from the germline V gene. DNA of the CDR3: TGTGCCAGCAGCCCCCCCAGGGGACTTCACTATGGCTACACCTTC. Its translation: CASSPPRGLHYGYTF.

The V call is TRBV28, the J call TRBJ2-1; 11 bases are a match to TRBD1. The CDR3 is 15 amino acids. From germline, CDR1 is MDHEN and CDR2 SYDVKM. With 6 bases clipped from V and 8 bases from J, the junction kept 9 bases outside the gene matches. This CDR3 is CASSRGTGGFDEQFF. The CDR3 bases are TGTGCCAGCAGCCGCGGGACAGGGGGTTTCGATGAGCAGTTCTTC.

CDR3 sequence: CASSLSTDTQYF. DNA of the CDR3: TGTGCCAGCAGCTTGAGCACAGATACGCAGTATTTT. The chain has TRBV7-8 and TRBJ2-3; D is ambiguous. V gave up 3 bases and J gave up 0 bases, with 1 base separating them. The germline V gene encodes CDR1 SGHVS and CDR2 FQNEAQ. CDR3 size: 12 residues.

This clone was seen only once. This sequence joins TRBV5-4 and TRBJ2-2; TRBD1 matches 8 bases. Germline trimming cut 0 bases from V and 5 bases from J; bases unmatched to any gene: 3. The CDR3 has 15 amino acids. Germline V gives CDR1 SGHNT, CDR2 YYREEE (reference sequence). This chain's CDR3 is CASSLAQGATGELFF. CDR3 coding DNA: TGTGCCAGCAGCTTGGCTCAGGGGGCGACCGGGGAGCTGTTTTTT.

The chain couples TRBV9 to TRBJ1-4; D perhaps matches TRBD1 (5 bases). The CDR3 runs 15 residues. Germline V gene data show CDR1 as SGDLS and CDR2 as YYNGEE. V dropped 3 bases and J dropped 2 bases, with 11 bases sitting between them. CDR3 sequence (DNA): TGTGCCAGCAGCGCGGGGGTTATGACTAATGAAAAACTGTTTTTT. It is translated as CASSAGVMTNEKLFF.

The J gene is TRBJ1-2, the V gene TRBV27, with 9 bases that match TRBD1. The CDR3 is made up of 14 amino acids. After removal of 4 bases from V and 6 bases from J, the junction contained 6 bases not matched to a gene. CDR1 MNHEY and CDR2 SMNVEV come from the germline V gene (reference sequence). The chain's CDR3 is CASSSGQGLDGYTF. The CDR3 DNA reads as TGTGCCAGCAGTTCGGGACAGGGACTCGATGGCTACACCTTC.

The chain employs TRBV27 and TRBJ1-5, with 8 positions matching TRBD1. J lost 1 base, V lost 5 bases, and 4 bases had no gene match. The CDR3 spans 15 residues. The germline V gene encodes CDR1 MNHEY and CDR2 SMNVEV (reference sequence). CDR3: CASSPDRGSNQPQHF. The CDR3 bases are TGTGCCAGCAGTCCTGACAGGGGCAGCAATCAGCCCCAGCATTTT.

V usage is TRBV5-5 and J usage is TRBJ1-3; D is ambiguous. Per germline, CDR1 SGHKS and CDR2 YYEKEE (reference sequence). This CDR3 contains 15 residues. V was trimmed by 4 bases and J by 0 bases, leaving 11 bases between them. The CDR3 nucleotides read TGTGCCAGCAGCCGTGACGTGACCTCTGGAAACACCATATATTTT. It translates to CASSRDVTSGNTIYF.

This chain connects TRBV7-2 to TRBJ1-1; unclear D gene. Germline V gene data show CDR1 as SGHTA and CDR2 as FQGNSA. This CDR3 spans 15 amino acids. V was pared by 3 bases and J by 2 bases, with 13 bases between. This CDR3 is CASSLWTGINTEAFF. As DNA, the CDR3 is TGTGCCAGCAGCTTGTGGACGGGAATAAACACTGAAGCTTTCTTT.

The V and J genes are TRBV27 and TRBJ1-1; D call uncertain. The CDR3 is made up of 14 amino acids. Trimming shortened V by 5 bases and J by 1 base, and 11 bases separated the two germline ends. Germline V gives CDR1 MNHEY, CDR2 SMNVEV (reference sequence). CDR3 DNA sequence: TGTGCCAGCAGTCTTTTCGACGGGAACACTGAAGCTTTCTTT. It encodes CASSLFDGNTEAFF.

The chain combines TRBV30 with TRBJ1-4; 7 bases match TRBD1. The germline V gene encodes CDR1 GTSNPN and CDR2 SVGIG (reference sequence). The CDR3 has 15 amino acids. V lost 3 bases and J lost 0; bases outside the gene matches: 4. The CDR3 region has the DNA TGTGCCTGGAGCGTTACAGGGGCAACTAATGAAAAACTGTTTTTT. It is translated as CAWSVTGATNEKLFF.

The chain joins TRBV6-5 to TRBJ1-2, with 11 bases matching TRBD1. Germline-derived CDR1 and CDR2 are MNHEY and SVGAGI. The trim removed 5 bases at V and 8 bases at J, leaving 7 bases unmatched. This CDR3 contains 14 residues. The CDR3 loop is CASSDGQGAGGYTF. In DNA, the CDR3 is TGTGCCAGCAGTGACGGACAGGGGGCTGGAGGCTACACCTTC.

The genes are TRBV6-5 and TRBJ1-2; 9 nucleotides line up with TRBD1. The CDR3 has 12 amino acids. Germline V gene lookup returns CDR1 MNHEY and CDR2 SVGAGI. J gave up 11 bases and V 11 bases, and 12 bases lay outside the gene matches. Here the CDR3 reads CAGSMTGGIYTF. The CDR3 bases are TGTGCCGGGAGTATGACAGGGGGAATTTACACCTTC.

This chain links TRBV19 with TRBJ1-5; D is uncertain. V was trimmed by 4 bases and J by 0 bases, leaving 10 bases between them. This CDR3 has 15 amino acids. Germline values: CDR1 LNHDA, CDR2 SQIVND (reference sequence). The CDR3 region has the DNA TGTGCCAGTAGTACTTTTTCTTATAGCAATCAGCCCCAGCATTTT. Protein product: CASSTFSYSNQPQHF. Full variable domain (remainder filled in from reference TRBV19 and TRBJ1-5): DGGITQSPKYLFRKEGQNVTLSCEQNLNHDAMYWYRQDPGQGLRLIYYSQIVNDFQKGDIAEGYSVSREKKESFPLTVTSAQKNPTAFYLCASSTFSYSNQPQHFGDGTRLSIL.

The V call is TRBV28, the J call TRBJ1-6; 8 bases match TRBD1. Germline V gene data show CDR1 as MDHEN and CDR2 as SYDVKM. Unmatched junction bases numbered 8, after V lost 8 bases and J lost 8 bases. CDR3 length: 14 residues. CDR3 DNA sequence: TGTGCCAGCCGGATACAGGGGGGAGATTCACCCCTCCACTTT. Its protein product is CASRIQGGDSPLHF.

The chain is built from TRBV7-6 and TRBJ2-7; tentative D call: TRBD2 (5 bases). The CDR3 has 11 amino acids. CDR1 is SGHVS, CDR2 FNYEAQ, per germline. Trimming left V 5 bases short and J 4 bases short, with 6 bases between. The CDR3 nucleotides read TGTGCCAGCAGCCCGGGGTACGAGCAGTACTTC. Protein: CASSPGYEQYF.

The chain links TRBV7-9 to TRBJ2-1; D is perhaps TRBD1 (5 bases). The germline V and J ends were trimmed by 1 base and 13 bases, with 14 bases remaining between them. This CDR3 is 13 amino acids long. Germline V gene data show CDR1 as SEHNR and CDR2 as FQNEAQ (reference sequence). CDR3 protein: CASSLVRERGQFF. The CDR3 region has the DNA TGTGCCAGCAGCTTAGTGAGAGAAAGGGGTCAGTTCTTC.

The J gene is TRBJ2-5, the V gene TRBV19; D perhaps matches TRBD1 (6 bases). Germline values: CDR1 LNHDA, CDR2 SQIVND (reference sequence). V was pared by 7 bases and J by 1 base, with 10 bases between. The CDR3 spans 13 residues. The CDR3 sequence is CASTQGPQETQYF. CDR3 in DNA: TGTGCCAGTACCCAGGGGCCCCAAGAGACCCAGTACTTC. The whole variable domain, remainder taken from reference TRBV19 and TRBJ2-5, is DGGITQSPKYLFRKEGQNVTLSCEQNLNHDAMYWYRQDPGQGLRLIYYSQIVNDFQKGDIAEGYSVSREKKESFPLTVTSAQKNPTAFYLCASTQGPQETQYFGPGTRLLVL.

The chain recombines TRBV27 with TRBJ2-3, with 8 bases that match TRBD2. The CDR3 loop spans 16 amino acids. Germline V gives CDR1 MNHEY, CDR2 SMNVEV (reference sequence). V trimming: 3 bases; J trimming: 2 bases; junction bases outside the gene matches: 7. CDR3 loop: CASSLSLAGYTDTQYF. The CDR3 bases are TGTGCCAGCAGTTTGAGCTTAGCGGGGTACACAGATACGCAGTATTTT.

This sequence joins TRBV27 and TRBJ2-7; D is ambiguous. The V and J ends lost 4 bases and 3 bases respectively, with 10 bases between them. This CDR3 spans 13 amino acids. Germline V lookup: CDR1 MNHEY, CDR2 SMNVEV (reference sequence). The CDR3 region is CASSSGGNYEQYF. DNA for the CDR3: TGTGCCAGCAGTTCGGGCGGAAACTACGAGCAGTACTTC.

This rearrangement joins TRBV27 to TRBJ2-1; TRBD2 is a possible D gene (6 bases). CDR1 is MNHEY and CDR2 is SMNVEV in the germline V gene (reference sequence). The CDR3 consists of 16 residues. V was shortened by 3 bases and J by 2 bases, with 14 bases between the two germline ends. CDR3 residues: CASSFKLADTYNEQFF. CDR3 bases: TGTGCCAGCAGTTTTAAGTTAGCGGACACCTACAATGAGCAGTTCTTC.

The CDR3 DNA reads as TGTGCCAGCAGCTGGGGGGGGAACACTGAAGCTTTCTTT. It is translated as CASSWGGNTEAFF. V gene TRBV7-9 combines with J gene TRBJ1-1; TRBD1 might be the D (5 bases). Germline CDR1 reads SEHNR; CDR2 reads FQNEAQ (reference sequence). The CDR3 runs 13 residues. V was trimmed by 4 bases and J by 1 base, leaving 7 bases between them.

The V and J genes are TRBV25-1 and TRBJ2-1, with 10 bases matching TRBD1. This CDR3 contains 15 residues. Germline values: CDR1 MGHDK, CDR2 SYGVNS. Germline trimming cut 2 bases from V and 9 bases from J; bases unmatched to any gene: 7. CDR3 sequence (DNA): TGTGCCAGCAGTGAAAGGGGGGACAGGGGAAGTGAGCAGTTCTTC. This sequence encodes CASSERGDRGSEQFF.

This clone has only a few counts. This chain joins TRBV7-6 and TRBJ2-7, with no clear D. Trimming removed 1 base from V and 0 bases from J, with 7 bases in between. This CDR3 is 14 amino acids long. Germline V gene lookup returns CDR1 SGHVS and CDR2 FNYEAQ. In DNA, the CDR3 is TGTGCCAGCAGCTTAGGGTCTAACTCCTACGAGCAGTACTTC. This gives the protein CASSLGSNSYEQYF.

The chain is built from TRBV18 and TRBJ2-3, with unresolved D. Per germline, CDR1 KGHSH and CDR2 LQKENI. V lost 0 bases and J lost 4, with 5 bases in between. CDR3 size: 13 residues. DNA for the CDR3: TGTGCCAGCTCACCACCTGGGGCAGATACGCAGTATTTT. Translated: CASSPPGADTQYF.

This sequence joins TRBV19 and TRBJ2-7; maybe TRBD1 (5 bases). Trimming took off 5 bases at V and 5 bases at J, with 7 bases between the two ends. This CDR3 spans 11 amino acids. Germline CDR1 LNHDA, CDR2 SQIVND (reference sequence). CDR3 protein: CASSLGDEQYF. CDR3 DNA sequence: TGTGCCAGTAGTCTAGGGGACGAGCAGTACTTC.

This clone was recorded only once. The chain recombines TRBV28 with TRBJ2-3; D gene uncertain. The CDR3 contains 12 residues. Germline assignment: CDR1 MDHEN and CDR2 SYDVKM. With 6 bases removed from V and 4 bases from J, the gap between germline ends came to 8 bases. CDR3 nucleotide sequence: TGTGCCAGCAGACTGGGCTCAGATACGCAGTATTTT. As protein: CASRLGSDTQYF.

This clone was counted a single time. The CDR3 bases are TGTGCCAGCAGCTTGCCCCTAGTTAATGAGCAGTTCTTC. It encodes CASSLPLVNEQFF. This chain links TRBV7-2 with TRBJ2-1, with D unresolved. This CDR3 region has 13 residues. V lost 3 bases and J 7 bases, leaving 10 bases between the germline ends. The germline gives CDR1 SGHTA, CDR2 FQGNSA.

The genes are TRBV29-1 and TRBJ2-1; 11 nucleotides line up with TRBD2. With 3 bases clipped from V and 0 bases from J, the junction kept 4 bases outside the gene matches. The CDR3 contains 16 residues. The germline V gene encodes CDR1 SQVTM and CDR2 ANQGSEA. In DNA form, the CDR3 reads TGCAGCGTTGACGGGACTAGCGGTAGCTCCTACAATGAGCAGTTCTTC. This translates into CSVDGTSGSSYNEQFF.